Listed here are 13 T cell receptor beta chains from one sample, sequenced in a study of CD8 T cell repertoires and HIV-1 epitope variants. The repertoire was sequenced with immunoSEQ multiplex PCR; TCRdb's copy has only in-frame clones and lacks some. This repertoire shows 4,000 or so clones, over 50% found once; its top ten account for about 48%. Their antigens remain unidentified. The sequenced sample consisted of cultured CD8+ T cells derived from PBMCs. Source of these receptors: a male donor with HIV.

J is TRBJ1-1 and V is TRBV7-9; TRBD1 agrees at 8 bases. Germline V gene data show CDR1 as SEHNR and CDR2 as FQNEAQ (reference sequence). With V trimmed by 7 bases and J by 9 bases, 7 bases remained unmatched. The CDR3 consists of 12 residues. The CDR3 loop reads CASTDRGSQAFF. CDR3 coding DNA: TGTGCCAGCACTGACAGGGGATCCCAAGCTTTCTTT. Supplemented by reference TRBV7-9 and TRBJ1-1, the full variable domain reads DTGVSQNPRHKITKRGQNVTFRCDPISEHNRLYWYRQTLGQGPEFLTYFQNEAQLEKSRLLSDRFSAERPKGSFSTLEIQRTEQGDSAMYLCASTDRGSQAFFGQGTRLTVV.

The chain couples TRBV28 to TRBJ2-5; 11 nucleotides align to TRBD2. This CDR3 has 17 residues. The germline CDR1 and CDR2 sequences are MDHEN and SYDVKM. J lost 5 bases, V lost 3 bases, and 11 bases had no gene match. The CDR3 spells CASSFGVLAGALETQYF. As DNA, the CDR3 is TGTGCCAGCAGTTTTGGGGTACTAGCGGGAGCTTTGGAGACCCAGTACTTC.

A few counts support this clone. The chain carries TRBV19 and TRBJ1-6; 7 nucleotides match TRBD1. V lost 5 bases, J lost 5 bases, and 3 bases stayed unmatched. Per germline, CDR1 LNHDA and CDR2 SQIVND (reference sequence). This CDR3 is 14 amino acids long. The DNA of the CDR3 is TGTGCCAGTAGTGGGACAGCAGATAATTCACCCCTCCACTTT. Amino acids: CASSGTADNSPLHF.

This chain links TRBV9 with TRBJ2-1, with D unresolved. There are 12 residues in the CDR3. CDR1 and CDR2 from the germline V gene are SGDLS and YYNGEE. Trimming pared 0 bases from V and 9 bases from J, leaving 7 bases between. The CDR3 reads CASSVGKGEQFF. CDR3 nucleotides: TGTGCCAGCAGCGTAGGTAAGGGTGAGCAGTTCTTC.

This sequence joins TRBV9 and TRBJ2-5; D is perhaps TRBD2 (5 bases). The CDR3 sequence is 15 residues long. With 4 bases removed from V and 2 bases from J, the gap between germline ends came to 15 bases. Germline V gene sequence: CDR1 SGDLS, CDR2 YYNGEE. The CDR3: CASSSAGIDQETQYF. DNA of the CDR3: TGTGCCAGCAGCTCCGCCGGGATAGATCAAGAGACCCAGTACTTC.

This clone was found a few times. The rearrangement uses TRBV14 and TRBJ1-1; no definite D call. CDR1 is SGHDN, CDR2 FVKESK, per germline. V gave up 4 bases and J gave up 1 base, with 7 bases separating them. This CDR3 has 13 amino acids. The CDR3 nucleotides are TGTGCCAGCAGCCTGGGGTGGAACACTGAAGCTTTCTTT. This translates into CASSLGWNTEAFF.

V gene TRBV14 combines with J gene TRBJ2-1, with 16 bases that match TRBD2. Germline V gene data show CDR1 as SGHDN and CDR2 as FVKESK. CDR3 length: 18 amino acids. Unmatched junction bases numbered 11, after V lost 5 bases and J lost 7 bases. CDR3 DNA: TGTGCCAGCAGCTCGGGACTAGCGGGGGGGCCGCGGGGAAATGAGCAGTTCTTC. Protein product: CASSSGLAGGPRGNEQFF.

CDR3 protein: CASSPQDDQETQYF. Written as DNA, the CDR3 is TGTGCCAGCAGCCCTCAGGACGACCAAGAGACCCAGTACTTC. The chain is built from TRBV4-2 and TRBJ2-5; no clear D. The CDR3 consists of 14 residues. Deletions cut 4 bases from V and 0 bases from J, with 9 bases between. Germline loops: CDR1 LGHNA, CDR2 YNFKEQ.

The chain uses TRBV6-5 and TRBJ2-1, with D possibly matching TRBD2 (5 bases). Germline assignment: CDR1 MNHEY and CDR2 SVGAGI. V lost 6 bases to trimming and J lost 10 bases, with 13 bases between them. The CDR3 loop spans 12 amino acids. The CDR3 nucleotides are TGTGCCAGCAGGCGACCCCGGGAAGAGCAGTTCTTC. It is translated as CASRRPREEQFF.

This chain connects TRBV4-1 to TRBJ2-3; D is uncertain. Trimming pared 4 bases from V and 2 bases from J, leaving 10 bases between. The length of the CDR3 is 14 residues. Germline CDR1 MGHRA, CDR2 YSYEKL. The CDR3 sequence is CASSPLKSTDTQYF. DNA of the CDR3: TGCGCCAGCAGCCCCCTCAAATCCACAGATACGCAGTATTTT.

This chain connects TRBV19 to TRBJ1-1, with D tentatively TRBD1 (6 bases). This CDR3 has 13 residues. Germline loops: CDR1 LNHDA, CDR2 SQIVND (reference sequence). V shed 5 bases and J shed 1 base, with 8 bases lying between them. The CDR3 DNA reads TGTGCCAGTAGTCGGACAGCGAACACTGAAGCTTTCTTT. Amino acid sequence: CASSRTANTEAFF.

The chain uses TRBV29-1 and TRBJ2-1, with D unresolved. This CDR3 is 13 amino acids long. Germline values: CDR1 SQVTM, CDR2 ANQGSEA. V was trimmed by 1 base and J by 8 bases, leaving 12 bases between them. The DNA of the CDR3 is TGCAGCGTTGAAGGAGTCACAAACTATGAGCAGTTCTTC. Encoded protein: CSVEGVTNYEQFF.

This clone is a singleton in its sample. The chain recombines TRBV11-2 with TRBJ2-1; the match to TRBD2 covers 11 bases. The CDR3 sequence is 15 residues long. CDR1 SGHAT and CDR2 FQNNGV come from the germline V gene. V lost 5 bases, J lost 2 bases, and 2 bases stayed unmatched. CDR3 bases: TGTGCCAGCAGCCCACTAGCGGGAGCCTACAATGAGCAGTTCTTC. This sequence encodes CASSPLAGAYNEQFF.